This T cell receptor beta chain was observed in a study of CD4 T cells in relation to SARS-CoV-2 and coronaviruses. Study in general: The restricting HLA molecule for shared crossreactive spike epitopes was mapped.

Sequencing was performed with immunoSEQ multiplex PCR; in TCRdb, only in-frame clones are kept and a portion is missing. Of around 16,000 clones in the sample, roughly 71% were seen once. Before the COVID-19 pandemic, during about 2010-2018, CD4+ T cells were taken from unexposed donors. CD4+ T cells were isolated from the cells after around eleven days of culture. Worth noting for this clone: The antigen remains unidentified.

V dropped 1 base and J dropped 1; count of bases not matched to a gene: 8. Germline V gene sequence: CDR1 SGHDT, CDR2 YYEEEE. CDR3 size: 17 residues. This clonotype was sampled from a human donor in good health. The sequenced sample was CD4+ T cells from PBMCs, cultured in vitro. J is TRBJ1-5 and V is TRBV5-6, with 7 bases aligning to TRBD1. The CDR3 DNA reads as TGTGCCAGCAGCTTGTCCCCCAGGGGGGGCAGCAATCAGCCCCAGCATTTT. Encoded protein: CASSLSPRGGSNQPQHF.